The source of this T cell receptor (beta chain) is a study of OX40 agonist ivuxolimab in advanced cancers. Whole-study results and caveats: Certain nonresponders likewise exhibited a low normalized T-cell clonal expansion. Dose levels from 0.1 to 3.0 mg/kg saw CD4+ and CD8+ blood T cells expand clonally by week 6.

Note on this clone: Its antigen is unknown.

Libraries were prepared by immunoSEQ multiplex PCR; TCRdb keeps only in-frame clonotypes and omits some of them. The sample lists fewer than 25,000 clones; around 80% were seen once. The V end lost 4 bases, the J end lost 0 bases, and 12 bases lay between the germline ends. This CDR3 has 15 amino acids. Per the germline V gene, CDR1 is SGHNT and CDR2 is YYREEE (reference sequence). This specimen was CD4+ or CD8+ T cells sorted from blood, taken in a trial of the OX40 agonist ivuxolimab. V and J are TRBV5-4 and TRBJ2-3; tentatively, D is TRBD2 (5 bases). This receptor was taken from an adult with an advanced solid tumor such as melanoma, head and neck, liver or kidney cancer. DNA for the CDR3: TGTGCCAGCAGCAAGGAGGTCCCTAGCACAGATACGCAGTATTTT. This codes for CASSKEVPSTDTQYF.